This T cell receptor (beta chain) was retrieved from a study of cytomegalovirus exposure and HLA in healthy donors. The study, taken as a whole, reports: Both high specificity and high sensitivity reportedly marked the classifier's diagnosis of cytomegalovirus status. Later analysis identified a missense DCLRE1C variant that was linked to TCR beta V- and J-gene trimming. Fewer N-insertions (relative to the approximately 670-donor mean) were reportedly seen in an Asian-associated ancestry cluster in a later analysis.

In the PCR, 60 Vbeta and 13 Jbeta primers were used. Sequenced by immunoSEQ multiplex PCR; TCRdb stores in-frame clones only, minus some. The sample includes around 140,000 clones, 75% of them seen just once. Notes on this clone: Its antigen remains unknown.

The TCR sequence derives from a man aged 35-49 years in good health and CMV-seronegative. The sequencing sample was made of PBMCs.

The CDR3 nucleotides read TGTGCCAGCAGCTCCTATTCCGGGACAGTCTCCTACGAGCAGTACTTC. This translates into CASSSYSGTVSYEQYF. The chain has TRBV5-6 and TRBJ2-7, with 7 bases matching TRBD1. CDR1 and CDR2 from the germline V gene are SGHDT and YYEEEE. This CDR3 comprises 16 residues. V trimming: 3 bases; J trimming: 0 bases; junction bases outside the gene matches: 9.